This T cell receptor beta chain derives from a study of T cell responses to AZD1222 COVID-19 vaccine. Whole-study context: Pooling was applied to second doses at about 4 or about 12 weeks.

In regard to this clone: Its antigen is as yet unknown.

Libraries were prepared by immunoSEQ multiplex PCR; TCRdb keeps only in-frame clonotypes and omits some of them. This sample has 100,000 to 150,000 clones, with around 89% found just once. Germline CDR1 and CDR2: GTSNPN and SVGIG (reference sequence). Trimming removed 7 bases from V and 0 bases from J, with 12 bases in between. CDR3 length: 14 residues. Study-wide results and caveats: Every sample of the repertoires postdated the peak T cell response. Increased Spike-specific TCR breadth and depth were observed after two AZD1222 doses.

The origin of this receptor is an adult in good health. Sample: peripheral blood, taken on day 0 of AZD1222 vaccination. The J gene is TRBJ2-2, the V gene TRBV30, with TRBD1 as a possible D gene (6 bases). The CDR3 DNA follows: TGTGCCTACCCGGGACAAGCGAACACCGGGGAGCTGTTTTTT. The encoded protein is CAYPGQANTGELFF. The variable domain in full, with the rest retrieved from reference TRBV30 and TRBJ2-2, is SQTIHQWPATLVQPVGSPLSLECTVEGTSNPNLYWYRQAAGRGLQLLFYSVGIGQISSEVPQNLSASRPQDRQFILSSKKLLLSDSGFYLCAYPGQANTGELFFGEGSRLTVL.